These T cell receptor beta chains were read from a single sample in a study of blood T cell repertoires in COVID-19. The assay was immunoSEQ multiplex PCR, and TCRdb's table has in-frame clones only and misses some. The sample lists 30,000 to 35,000 clones, around 87% occurring once. Sequenced: peripheral blood. These receptor sequences come from a man aged 55 to 69 with active COVID-19. Each CDR3 is given with its conserved first and last residue. Each record gives: clone size, V gene, J gene, D gene, CDR3 DNA, CDR3 protein. The D gene is left open where the match is weak. Part of the rows lack a size; the others show once, few, many or a class for expanded clones.

-	TRBV5-5	TRBJ1-4	-	TGTGCCAGCAGCTTGTTCGGCAGGGGAACTAATGAAAAACTGTTTTTT	CASSLFGRGTNEKLFF
-	TRBV3-1/TRBV3-2	TRBJ2-5	-	TGTGCCAGCAGCCTATCAGGTCAAGAGACCCAGTACTTC	CASSLSGQETQYF
-	TRBV6-6	TRBJ1-6	-	TGTGCCAGCAGTTCCACCGGCAGGTTAAATTCACCCCTCCACTTT	CASSSTGRLNSPLHF
-	TRBV18	TRBJ1-6	-	TGTGCCAGCTCACCAGCAGGAAATTCACCCCTCCACTTT	CASSPAGNSPLHF
-	TRBV4-2	TRBJ2-7	TRBD2	TGTGCCAGCAGCCACCAAAGGACTAGCGGTACCTACGAGCAGTACTTC	CASSHQRTSGTYEQYF
-	TRBV11-2	TRBJ1-5	-	TGTGCCAGCAGCTTAGGATATGGCGGGAATACGGCGAATCAGCCCCAGCATTTT	CASSLGYGGNTANQPQHF
-	TRBV20-1	TRBJ2-3	-	TGCAGTGCTAGTATGGCGGGACGGGCAGATACGCAGTATTTT	CSASMAGRADTQYF
once	TRBV3-1/TRBV3-2	TRBJ2-7	-	TGTGCCAGCAGCCAAGTGAGGGACTACGAGCAGTACTTC	CASSQVRDYEQYF
-	TRBV9	TRBJ2-3	-	TGTGCCAGCAGCGTAGATGAGGGGGACACAGATACGCAGTATTTT	CASSVDEGDTDTQYF
-	TRBV5-4	TRBJ2-1	-	TGTGCCAGCAGCCAGACTAGTTGGGGTTTTGATGAGCAGTTCTTC	CASSQTSWGFDEQFF
-	TRBV7-2	TRBJ1-3	-	TGTGCCAGCAGCTTAGGGGCCTCCTCTGGAAACACCATATATTTT	CASSLGASSGNTIYF
few	TRBV5-4	TRBJ2-5	TRBD2	TGTGCCAGCGGTAGCGGGAGAGAGACCCAGTACTTC	CASGSGRETQYF
once	TRBV24-1	TRBJ2-3	-	TGTGCCACCAGTGGCCTAGCATCCCCCACGCAGTATTTT	CATSGLASPTQYF
-	TRBV9	TRBJ2-5	-	TGTGCCAGCAGCTTCCAGGGGAGTGGTAGGGAGACCCAGTACTTC	CASSFQGSGRETQYF
-	TRBV19	TRBJ2-7	TRBD2	TGTGCCAGTAGTACCTCTTGGTCAGCGGGGAGCGAGCAGTACTTC	CASSTSWSAGSEQYF